The entry below describes one T cell receptor beta chain. The antigen remains undetermined. After less than 11 days in culture, the CD4+ T cells were isolated. The individual was infected with SARS-CoV-2 between March and December 2020, as confirmed by PCR. Everyone in the study got two shots of either the BNT162b2 or mRNA-1273 vaccine. The data were taken from a study of vaccination effects on CD4 cells after COVID-19. Looking at the study overall: CD4+ T cells specific for antigen were expanded with viral peptide pools by the ViraFEST assay before sequencing.

Germline CDR1 is SGHTA and CDR2 is FQGTGA. This CDR3 region has 18 residues. V was clipped by 5 bases and J by 0 bases; unmatched bases: 11. The data were produced by immunoSEQ multiplex PCR, yet TCRdb's version contains in-frame clones alone and is incomplete. The sample consists of roughly 33,000 clones, around 72% of them appearing once. The study, taken as a whole, reports: No early post-infection timepoints were available in the study, which also included few convalescent patients.

The clonotype originates from a human donor who had a prior SARS-CoV-2 infection. The V and J genes are TRBV7-3 and TRBJ2-3; TRBD2 agrees at 10 bases. The material sequenced was CD4+ T cells from PBMCs cultured without peptide, taken after COVID-19 vaccination. The CDR3 spells CASSPRPGLAASTDTQYF. For the CDR3, the DNA is TGTGCCAGCAGCCCACGGCCCGGACTAGCGGCTAGCACAGATACGCAGTATTTT.